What follows describes a single T cell receptor beta chain. This record comes from a study of shared T cell receptors in the human thymus. The V gene end was trimmed by 2 bases and the J gene end by 0 bases; junction bases not matched to a gene: 6. Per the germline V gene, CDR1 is LNHNV and CDR2 is YYDKDF (reference sequence). The CDR3 runs to 18 residues. Here immunoSEQ multiplex PCR was the method, and the copy in TCRdb shows in-frame clones only, minus some. The table includes about 610,000 clones, roughly 88% detected once. Separately, the same data were catalogued under a study of human thymus T cells. As reported in that work: Infants, healthy and Finnish, who were having corrective surgery for congenital heart defects served as donors. Thymus was obtained from resections taken during corrective heart surgery. Usage of V and J genes appeared biased in thymic and blood repertoires.

This receptor was identified in a boy in the first two years of life with a congenital heart defect. The chain combines TRBV15 with TRBJ1-4; the match to TRBD1 covers 10 bases. The sample consisted of thymocytes. This chain's CDR3 is CATSRPGQGTATNEKLFF. The CDR3 region has the DNA TGTGCCACCAGCAGACCGGGACAGGGGACCGCAACTAATGAAAAACTGTTTTTT.